Included here is one T cell receptor (beta chain) sequence, with context. As yet, its antigen is unknown. This sample is drawn from a study of vaccination effects on CD4 cells after COVID-19. CDR1 is MNHEY, CDR2 SVGAGI, per germline. J gave up 5 bases and V 6 bases, and 3 bases lay outside the gene matches. The length of the CDR3 is 14 residues. CD4+ T cells were isolated after around ten days of culture. Half-medium replacement with IL-2 medium occurred on days 3 and 7. The data were produced by immunoSEQ multiplex PCR, yet TCRdb's version contains in-frame clones alone and is incomplete. The repertoire holds more than 30,000 clones, with approximately 74% as singletons.

The source of this sequence is a human donor who received a COVID-19 vaccine. The rearrangement links TRBV6-5 to TRBJ2-2; 10 nucleotides agree with TRBD2. Here the sequenced sample was CD4+ T cells from PBMCs cultured without peptide, taken before COVID-19 vaccination. Here the CDR3 reads CASRLAGVTGELFF. For the CDR3, the DNA is TGTGCCAGCAGGCTAGCGGGGGTAACCGGGGAGCTGTTTTTT.